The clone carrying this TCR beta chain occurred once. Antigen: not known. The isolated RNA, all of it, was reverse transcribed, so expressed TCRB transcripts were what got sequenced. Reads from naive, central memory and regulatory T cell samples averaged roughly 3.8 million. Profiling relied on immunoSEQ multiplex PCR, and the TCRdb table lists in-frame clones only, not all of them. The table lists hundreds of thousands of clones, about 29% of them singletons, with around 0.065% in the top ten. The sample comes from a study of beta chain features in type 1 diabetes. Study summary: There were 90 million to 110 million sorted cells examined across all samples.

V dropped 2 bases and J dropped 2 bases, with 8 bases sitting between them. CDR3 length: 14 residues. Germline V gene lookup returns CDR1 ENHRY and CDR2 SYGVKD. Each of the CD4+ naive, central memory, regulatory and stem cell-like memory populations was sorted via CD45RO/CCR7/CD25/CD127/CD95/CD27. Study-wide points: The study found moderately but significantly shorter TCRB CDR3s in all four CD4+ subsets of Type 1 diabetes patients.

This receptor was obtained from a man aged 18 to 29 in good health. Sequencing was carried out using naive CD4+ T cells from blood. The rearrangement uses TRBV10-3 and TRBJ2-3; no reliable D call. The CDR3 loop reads CAISESYSTDTQYF. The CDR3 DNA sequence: TGTGCCATCAGTGAGAGCTATTCCACAGATACGCAGTATTTT.